This T cell receptor (beta chain) is drawn from a study of cytomegalovirus exposure and HLA in healthy donors. In the case of this clone: Its antigen is still unknown.

Germline-derived CDR1 and CDR2 are LNHDA and SQIVND (reference sequence). V was shortened by 1 base and J by 7 bases, with 11 bases between the two germline ends. The CDR3 has 14 residues. Amplification used 60 Vbeta primers and 13 Jbeta primers. In the study's own analysis: In a later analysis, of approximately 81 million unique beta chains, about 11 million appeared in at least two donors. Sequencing used immunoSEQ multiplex PCR; TCRdb keeps in-frame clones, though not all of them. The DNA was the basis for D and trimming; V, J and clone size are from that table. The sample shows fewer than 200,000 clones, approximately 81% of them seen only once. General study findings and limits: Earlier findings revealed that most TCR beta V segments proved productive either about 87% or about 30% of the time.

The source is a woman younger than 30 in good health and CMV-seronegative. The sample consisted of PBMCs. The gene calls are TRBV19 and TRBJ1-5, with no clear D. CDR3 nucleotide sequence: TGTGCCAGTAGTATAGGCGAAGATTTACAGCCCCAGCATTTT. The encoded protein is CASSIGEDLQPQHF.